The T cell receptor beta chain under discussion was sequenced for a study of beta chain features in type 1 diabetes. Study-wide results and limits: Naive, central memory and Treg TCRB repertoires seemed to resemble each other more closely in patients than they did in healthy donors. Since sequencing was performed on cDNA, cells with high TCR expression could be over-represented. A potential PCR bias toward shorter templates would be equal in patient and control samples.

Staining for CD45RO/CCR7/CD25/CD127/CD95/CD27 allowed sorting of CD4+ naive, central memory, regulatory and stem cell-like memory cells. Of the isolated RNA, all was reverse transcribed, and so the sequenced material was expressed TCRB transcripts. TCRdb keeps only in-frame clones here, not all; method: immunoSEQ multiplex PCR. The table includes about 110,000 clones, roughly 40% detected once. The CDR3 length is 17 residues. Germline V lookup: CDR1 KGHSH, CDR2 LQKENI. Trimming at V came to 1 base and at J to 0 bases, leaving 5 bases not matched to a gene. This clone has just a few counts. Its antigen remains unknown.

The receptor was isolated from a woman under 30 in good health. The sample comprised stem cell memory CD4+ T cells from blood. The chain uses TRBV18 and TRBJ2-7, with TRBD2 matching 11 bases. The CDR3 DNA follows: TGTGCCAGCTCACCACGACTAGCGGGAATCCCCTCCTACGAGCAGTACTTC. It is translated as CASSPRLAGIPSYEQYF. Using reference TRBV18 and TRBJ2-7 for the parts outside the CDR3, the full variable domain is NAGVMQNPRHLVRRRGQEARLRCSPMKGHSHVYWYRQLPEEGLKFMVYLQKENIIDESGMPKERFSAEFPKEGPSILRIQQVVRGDSAAYFCASSPRLAGIPSYEQYFGPGTRLTVT.